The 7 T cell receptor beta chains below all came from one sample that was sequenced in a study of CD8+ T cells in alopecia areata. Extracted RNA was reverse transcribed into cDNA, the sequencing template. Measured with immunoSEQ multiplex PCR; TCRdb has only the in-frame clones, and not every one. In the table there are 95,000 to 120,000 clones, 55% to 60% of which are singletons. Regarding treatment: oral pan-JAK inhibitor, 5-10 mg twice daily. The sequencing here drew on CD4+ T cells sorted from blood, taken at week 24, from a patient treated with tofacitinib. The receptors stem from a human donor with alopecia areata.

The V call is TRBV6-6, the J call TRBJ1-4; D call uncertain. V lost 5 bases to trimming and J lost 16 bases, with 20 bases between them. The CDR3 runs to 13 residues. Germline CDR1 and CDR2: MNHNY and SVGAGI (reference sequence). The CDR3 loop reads CASSVRENNPAFF. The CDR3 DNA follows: TGTGCCAGCAGTGTACGGGAGAACAATCCCGCGTTTTTT.

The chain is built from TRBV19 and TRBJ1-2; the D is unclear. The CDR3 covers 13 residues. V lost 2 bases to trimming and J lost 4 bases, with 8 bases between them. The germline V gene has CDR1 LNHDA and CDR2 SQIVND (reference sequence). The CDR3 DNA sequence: TGTGCCAGTAGTATACTGGTATCCTATGGCTACACCTTC. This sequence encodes CASSILVSYGYTF. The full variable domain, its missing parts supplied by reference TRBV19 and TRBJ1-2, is DGGITQSPKYLFRKEGQNVTLSCEQNLNHDAMYWYRQDPGQGLRLIYYSQIVNDFQKGDIAEGYSVSREKKESFPLTVTSAQKNPTAFYLCASSILVSYGYTFGSGTRLTVV.

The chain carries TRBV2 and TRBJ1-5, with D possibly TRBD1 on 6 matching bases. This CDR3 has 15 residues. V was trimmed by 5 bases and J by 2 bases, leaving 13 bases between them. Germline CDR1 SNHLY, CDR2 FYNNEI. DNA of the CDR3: TGTGCCAGCAGTCTTAGGCCAGGGGGCAATCAGCCCCAGCATTTT. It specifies CASSLRPGGNQPQHF.

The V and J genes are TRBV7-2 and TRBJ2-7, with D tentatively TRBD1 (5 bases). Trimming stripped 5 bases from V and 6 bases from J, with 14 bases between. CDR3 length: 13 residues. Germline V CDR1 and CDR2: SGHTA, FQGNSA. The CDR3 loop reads CASSRRQSAEQYF. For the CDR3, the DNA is TGTGCCAGCAGCAGAAGACAGTCAGCCGAGCAGTACTTC. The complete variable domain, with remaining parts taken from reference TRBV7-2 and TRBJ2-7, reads GAGVSQSPSNKVTEKGKDVELRCDPISGHTALYWYRQSLGQGLEFLIYFQGNSAPDKSGLPSDRFSAERTGGSVSTLTIQRTQQEDSAVYLCASSRRQSAEQYFGPGTRLTVT.

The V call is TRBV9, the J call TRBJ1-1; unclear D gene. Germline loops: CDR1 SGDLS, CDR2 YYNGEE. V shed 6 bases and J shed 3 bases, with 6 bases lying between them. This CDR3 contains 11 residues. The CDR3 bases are TGTGCCAGCAAGGAGTACACTGAAGCTTTCTTT. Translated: CASKEYTEAFF.

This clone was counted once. Here the CDR3 reads CASSQDRGSGGYTF. The CDR3, as DNA: TGTGCCAGCAGCCAAGATAGAGGGTCTGGTGGCTACACCTTC. This chain links TRBV4-2 with TRBJ1-2, with D hard to call. The CDR3 loop spans 14 amino acids. Germline loops: CDR1 LGHNA, CDR2 YNFKEQ. V dropped 0 bases and J dropped 7 bases, with 12 bases sitting between them.

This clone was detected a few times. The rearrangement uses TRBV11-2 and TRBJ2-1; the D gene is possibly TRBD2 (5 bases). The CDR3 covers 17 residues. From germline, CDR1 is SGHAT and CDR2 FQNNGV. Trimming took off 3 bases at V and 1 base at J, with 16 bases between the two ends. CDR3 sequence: CASSFGMLQYSYNEQFF. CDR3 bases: TGTGCCAGCAGCTTCGGGATGTTACAATATTCCTACAATGAGCAGTTCTTC.